Listed below are T cell receptor beta chains from one sample, sequenced in a study of blood T cell repertoires in COVID-19. TCRdb's copy holds only in-frame clones and misses some; the assay was immunoSEQ multiplex PCR. The sample gives more than 110,000 clones, around 78% of which show up once; 4.5% is in the top ten. The source material was peripheral blood. These receptor sequences come from a woman of 80 years or more with active or convalescent COVID-19. Each CDR3 is given with its conserved first and last residue. The D gene is left open where the match is weak.

V: TRBV12-2
J: TRBJ2-3
D: .
DNA: TGTGCAAGTCGCTTACCCCGGGACTTCCATAACCCCCTATATACGCAGTATTTT
CDR3: CASRLPRDFHNPLYTQYF

V: TRBV7-3
J: TRBJ2-1
D: TRBD1
DNA: TGTGCCAGCAGCTTCATACAGGGGGAGCAGTTCTTC
CDR3: CASSFIQGEQFF

V: TRBV28
J: TRBJ1-5
D: .
DNA: TGTGCCAGCAGTGGGCAGCTCAGCAATCAGCCCCAGCATTTT
CDR3: CASSGQLSNQPQHF

V: TRBV27
J: TRBJ2-5
D: .
DNA: TGTGCCAGCAGTTTACTGACAGGCCACGGGGAGACCCAGTACTTC
CDR3: CASSLLTGHGETQYF

V: TRBV12-3/TRBV12-4
J: TRBJ2-7
D: TRBD2
DNA: TGTGCCAGCAGAGGGGAGGGTTCTCTCGAGCAGTACTTC
CDR3: CASRGEGSLEQYF

V: TRBV27
J: TRBJ1-6
D: TRBD1
DNA: TGTGCCAGCAGCCCCGACAGGGGAGGCAATTCACCCCTCCACTTT
CDR3: CASSPDRGGNSPLHF

V: TRBV5-6
J: TRBJ1-5
D: TRBD1
DNA: TGTGCCAGCAGTTCAGACAGGGCACAGCCCCAGCATTTT
CDR3: CASSSDRAQPQHF

V: TRBV21-1
J: TRBJ2-5
D: .
DNA: TGTGCCAGCAGCAAATGTTATAGAAAAGAGACCCAGTACTTC
CDR3: CASSKCYRKETQYF

V: TRBV9
J: TRBJ1-1
D: .
DNA: TGTGCCAGCAGCGGCGGACAGTACACTGAAGCTTTCTTT
CDR3: CASSGGQYTEAFF

V: TRBV2
J: TRBJ2-2
D: .
DNA: TGTGCCAGCGCCCGACAGGTCGGGGAGCTGTTTTTT
CDR3: CASARQVGELFF

V: TRBV19
J: TRBJ1-3
D: .
DNA: TGTGCCAGTAGTATTTTAGCGGGCTCCGGAAACACCATATATTTT
CDR3: CASSILAGSGNTIYF

V: TRBV19
J: TRBJ1-5
D: .
DNA: TGTGCCAGTGGCCGTGGGGAGAATCAGCCCCAGCATTTT
CDR3: CASGRGENQPQHF

V: TRBV28
J: TRBJ2-1
D: TRBD2
DNA: TGTGCCAGCAGTCCACTCCTGGGGCGGGGGGGCGATAGAGTGGTCAATGAGCAGTTCTTC
CDR3: CASSPLLGRGGDRVVNEQFF

V: TRBV24-1
J: TRBJ2-2
D: .
DNA: TGTGCCACCAGTCTGCAGGGTAGCAACACCGGGGAGCTGTTTTTT
CDR3: CATSLQGSNTGELFF